Listed here are 2 T cell receptor beta chains from one sample, sequenced in a study. Data came from immunoSEQ multiplex PCR; TCRdb stores just in-frame clones and leaves some out. The sample holds approximately 50,000 clones, approximately 93% seen once. Sequencing input: PBMCs. The receptors were gathered from a man between 40 and 49 years old with rheumatoid arthritis.

CDR3: CASSRAVGEQYF. The DNA for the CDR3 is TGTGCCAGCAGTCGGGCAGTGGGCGAGCAGTACTTC. The chain is built from TRBV6-5 and TRBJ2-7; D is uncertain. The CDR3 runs 12 residues. The germline CDR1 and CDR2 sequences are MNHEY and SVGAGI. Trimming shortened V by 5 bases and J by 6 bases, and 11 bases separated the two germline ends.

This sequence joins TRBV7-9 and TRBJ2-2; D not resolved. Trimming took off 5 bases at V and 5 bases at J, with 12 bases between the two ends. In germline, CDR1 is SEHNR, CDR2 FQNEAQ (reference sequence). The CDR3 runs 14 residues. In nucleotides, the CDR3 is TGTGCCAGCAGCCGATTACAAGAAACCGGGGAGCTGTTTTTT. Translating it yields CASSRLQETGELFF.